This T cell receptor (beta chain) was profiled in a study of OX40 agonist ivuxolimab in advanced cancers. Study-wide context: Anti-PD-1, anti-PD-L1 or anti-CTLA-4 therapy given earlier was allowed, and over 35% had some. Study outcomes and limitations: CD8+ T cells showed, on average, more clonal expansion than CD4+ cells. The expanded peripheral T cells' antigen specificity was not determined.

The timepoints at which blood was sampled were baseline, cycle 4 day 1, and cycle 7 day 1. Comment on this clone: Its cognate antigen is unknown.

The CDR3 extends over 13 amino acids. V lost 4 bases and J lost 15, with 18 bases in between. Germline loops: CDR1 SNHLY, CDR2 FYNNEI. TCRdb keeps only in-frame clones here, not all; method: immunoSEQ multiplex PCR. The sample consists of fewer than 60,000 clones, approximately 80% of them appearing once. J is TRBJ1-4 and V is TRBV2; TRBD1 is a possible D gene (5 bases). Material: CD4+ or CD8+ T cells sorted from blood, obtained in a trial of the OX40 agonist ivuxolimab. This receptor was taken from an adult with an advanced solid tumor such as melanoma, head and neck, liver or kidney cancer. This CDR3 reads CASSVGRDLRLFF. The DNA for the CDR3 is TGTGCCAGCAGTGTGGGTAGGGACCTAAGGTTGTTTTTT.